A selection of T cell receptor beta chains follows, all from one sample in a study of shared clonotypes between healthy human individuals. Clones were sequenced by immunoSEQ multiplex PCR, and TCRdb holds only the in-frame ones, with some missing. The sample consists of about 2.2 million clones, roughly 91% of them appearing once. The specimen sequenced was naive CD8+ T cells from PBMCs. These receptors came from a man between 18 and 29 years old in good health. Some clones in this sample may be carry-over from other donors' samples. Both conserved end residues are part of each CDR3.

>TRBV6-5|TRBJ2-1|16
CASSYGGQWDYNEQFF
>TRBV14|TRBJ2-3|18
CASSQDWYSVLDKDTQYF
>TRBV29-1|TRBJ2-4|12
CSVGGEGNIQYF
>TRBV19|TRBJ2-1|15
CASSIWERTSSEQFF
>TRBV11-2|TRBJ1-1|14
CASSFGGLLSEAFF
>TRBV5-1|TRBJ1-2|14
CASSLSGRDYGYTF
>TRBV4-2|TRBJ1-5|13
CASSTGGRQPQHF
>TRBV28|TRBJ2-1|16
CASSLIQGSSYNEQFF
>TRBV25-1|TRBJ2-7|14
CASSPRTEAYEQYF
>TRBV7-8|TRBJ2-2|12
CASSPGTGELFF
>TRBV19|TRBJ2-7|13
CASSMSPRGEQYF
>TRBV25-1|TRBJ2-1|15
CASTRGASGDNEQFF